The 2 T cell receptor beta chains in this list originate from one sample, sequenced in a study of T cells after yellow fever vaccination. TCRdb reanalysed the 5' RACE reads using MiXCR and keeps one entry per CDR3 protein. This table has more than 300,000 distinct CDR3 sequences, approximately 4% appearing once. Sample: PBMCs, taken 15 days after the yellow fever booster vaccination. These receptors all come from a man younger than 35 who received the YFV17D yellow fever vaccine.

The chain carries TRBV6-2 or TRBV6-3 and TRBJ2-3, with 13 nucleotides matching TRBD2. CDR1 MNHEY and CDR2 SVGEGT come from the germline V gene. V shed 6 bases and J 9 bases; nucleotides not matched to a gene: 12. This CDR3 spans 16 amino acids. The CDR3 loop reads CASRRLAGGPGSTQYF. The CDR3 nucleotides are TGTGCCAGCAGAAGACTAGCGGGGGGCCCGGGATCGACGCAGTATTTT.

This clonotype has just a few counts. This chain joins TRBV19 and TRBJ2-1; D is perhaps TRBD1 (6 bases). From germline, CDR1 is LNHDA and CDR2 SQIVND (reference sequence). The CDR3 is 12 residues long. V lost 7 bases and J 6 bases, leaving 10 bases between the germline ends. CDR3 amino acids: CASIDRSNEQFF. CDR3 coding DNA: TGTGCCAGTATTGACAGGAGCAATGAGCAGTTCTTC.